This T cell receptor (beta chain) was sequenced for a study of T-cell memory formation after mild COVID-19. At the level of the study: TCR clusters showed largely donor specificity.

This clonotype was recorded a few times. J lost 7 bases, V lost 1 base, and 8 bases had no gene match. CDR1 is MGHRA and CDR2 is YSYEKL in the germline V gene. The CDR3 sequence is 16 residues long. One entry per CDR3 protein results from TCRdb running MiXCR on the 5' RACE reads. This repertoire shows approximately 250,000 distinct CDR3 sequences, roughly a sixth found once; its top ten account for around 21%. The rearrangement links TRBV4-1 to TRBJ1-2; 11 bases match TRBD1. The sequence came from a man younger than 35 who had mild COVID-19 (a few samples of this study predate the infection). Cell type and time point are not known. Sequenced input: PBMCs or a T cell subset sorted from them (not recorded which). In DNA form, the CDR3 reads TGCGCCAGCAGCCAAGGGGGACAGGGGGTGGTTTCTGGCTACACCTTC. Its protein product is CASSQGGQGVVSGYTF.